This TCR beta chain is drawn from a study of blood T cell repertoires in COVID-19. Study-level information: In each case, the material was cDNA or gDNA derived from T cells, B-cell-depleted T cells, or PBMCs.

Assay used: immunoSEQ multiplex PCR; TCRdb lists only in-frame clones, some missing. The sample lists roughly 200,000 clones, roughly nine tenths seen once, with around 2.1% in the top ten. The CDR3 is 17 amino acids. Individuals drawn from around 25 US areas were about 18 to 90 years old. The sequence was obtained from a woman in her twenties or thirties who had recovered from COVID-19. The rearrangement links TRBV12-2 to TRBJ2-3; TRBD2 is taken as the D call from the table, unchecked against the DNA. TRBV12-2 corresponds to a pseudogene. The sequenced sample consisted of PBMCs or T cells enriched from blood (not recorded which). The CDR3: CASRLTPSGTSTDTQYF. The CDR3 region has the DNA TGTGCAAGTCGCTTAACCCCTAGCGGGACAAGCACAGATACGCAGTATTTT.